These T cell receptor beta chains were read from a single sample in a study of identical twins. TCRdb re-called the 5' RACE reads through MiXCR, storing one row per CDR3 protein. This table has some 300,000 distinct CDR3 sequences, 12% appearing once. The same specimen was also included in a second study, on yellow fever vaccine responses in identical twins.

The sequenced sample consisted of CD8+ T cells sorted from blood. The receptors were gathered from a woman aged 18-29 years in good health. CDR3s leave out the opening cysteine and the closing phenylalanine or tryptophan.

>TRBJ2-1|TRBV27
ASSLAAGSSYNEQF
>TRBJ2-1|TRBV4-1
ASSQEVPGLVSYNEQF
>TRBJ1-5|TRBV24-1
ATSDLKGVGPQH
>TRBJ1-2|TRBV12-3/TRBV12-4
ASTLGRGPQT
>TRBJ1-1|TRBV27
ASSSLRTEAF
>TRBJ2-6|TRBV11-2
ASSLMGMDDSGANVLT
>TRBJ1-1|TRBV3-1
ASSQVAQGNTEAF
>TRBJ2-1|TRBV20-1
SASMTSSLNEQF
>TRBJ1-2|TRBV7-9
ASSGTNYGYT
>TRBJ2-1|TRBV18
ASSPPGGGAYNEQF
>TRBJ1-5|TRBV11-2
ASSLDKVFGQPQH
>TRBJ1-2|TRBV9
ASKRLDYT
>TRBJ1-2|TRBV10-2
ASSEDRNYGYT
>TRBJ1-6|TRBV27
ASSQGQQVNSPLH
>TRBJ2-3|TRBV9
ASSPGFYTDTQY
>TRBJ1-5|TRBV4-1
ASSQDGLNQPQH
>TRBJ2-3|TRBV10-3
AIREGASASTDTQY
>TRBJ2-1|TRBV28
ASSLLLPYNEQF
>TRBJ2-2|TRBV12-3/TRBV12-4
ASSLGTPTTGELF
>TRBJ2-3|TRBV7-6
ASSLLVTDTQY
>TRBJ2-3|TRBV4-1
ASSRAGGVLDTQY
>TRBJ1-6|TRBV13
ASSVAGTGDNSPLH
>TRBJ2-3|TRBV28
ASSFESGRAFGTDTQY
>TRBJ2-1|TRBV5-6
ASSLGEEQF
>TRBJ2-1|TRBV7-9
ASSLGLANEQF
>TRBJ2-2|TRBV28
ASSLLPTGELF
>TRBJ1-2|TRBV7-7
ASSSGTTSFSYGYT
>TRBJ2-7|TRBV7-9
ASSYLSGSSYEQY
>TRBJ2-7|TRBV5-1
ASSLALGEQY
>TRBJ1-1|TRBV14
ASSPGQGWNTEAF
>TRBJ1-2|TRBV4-1
ASSQLQGANYGYT
>TRBJ2-5|TRBV6-5
ASSYLGREETQY
>TRBJ2-1|TRBV7-6
ASSLVRGGYEQF
>TRBJ1-1|TRBV7-9
ASSLGQGAAF
>TRBJ2-7|TRBV15
ATSAERAGGSSYEQY
>TRBJ2-2|TRBV7-9
ASSPASGVPTAGELF
>TRBJ2-5|TRBV12-3/TRBV12-4
ASSLLIGTSGQETQY
>TRBJ1-5|TRBV10-3
AISEGGTGVGQPQH
>TRBJ2-3|TRBV20-1
SARDRLAGDTDTQY
>TRBJ2-7|TRBV10-3
AISGVSSPYEQY
>TRBJ2-1|TRBV20-1
SAATPTSGGPYNEQF
>TRBJ2-1|TRBV27
ASTNGNEQF
>TRBJ2-3|TRBV25-1
ASSKIAGVTDTQY
>TRBJ2-7|TRBV5-5
ASSIIAGGLYEQY
>TRBJ2-5|TRBV5-4
ASSSGIQETQY
>TRBJ2-1|TRBV7-9
ASSFLALSSYNEQF
>TRBJ2-5|TRBV15
ATSSGQGASETQY
>TRBJ2-7|TRBV7-2
ASSWDPRGEQY
>TRBJ2-1|TRBV7-9
ASAHGASYNEQF
>TRBJ2-3|TRBV4-1
ASSQDNWVIGDTQY
>TRBJ2-2|TRBV7-9
ASSSDKNTGELF
>TRBJ2-3|TRBV4-2
ASSQGGLAWDTQY
>TRBJ2-2|TRBV12-3/TRBV12-4
ASHGRQSGVGTGELF
>TRBJ2-3|TRBV15
ATSRVPLGDTQY
>TRBJ2-3|TRBV10-3
AISEWDRSSTDTRY
>TRBJ2-3|TRBV5-6
ASSSGQPTDTQY